The following is a T cell receptor beta chain sequence with its context. All donors qualified as healthy HIV-negative adults and had experienced no recent acute infections or vaccinations. The data stem from a study of shared clonotypes between healthy human individuals. Clones were read by immunoSEQ multiplex PCR, and TCRdb kept only the in-frame ones, dropping some. The sample contains around 2.5 million clones, 80% to 95% of which appear only once. Germline CDR1 and CDR2: MNHEY and SMNVEV (reference sequence). This CDR3 comprises 13 residues. Trimming pared 5 bases from V and 6 bases from J, leaving 10 bases between.

The specimen was naive CD4+ T cells from PBMCs. Subset indicated: CD45RA+ positively selected. The TCR comes from a man aged 18 to 30 in good health. Some clones in this sample may be carry-over from other donors' samples. The rearrangement uses TRBV27 and TRBJ1-4; a weak D match, TRBD1 (6 bases). The CDR3 reads CASSPGAYEKLFF. CDR3 sequence (DNA): TGTGCCAGCAGTCCGGGGGCGTATGAAAAACTGTTTTTT.